A selection of T cell receptor beta chains follows, all from one sample in a study of T cells in Graves' hyperthyroidism and ophthalmopathy. TCRdb independently ran MiXCR on the multiplex PCR reads; one entry per CDR3 protein. The sample holds around 350,000 distinct CDR3 sequences, more than 20% seen once. The sample taken for sequencing was blood. These TCRs come from a middle-aged man with Graves' hyperthyroidism. CDR3s leave out the opening cysteine and the closing phenylalanine or tryptophan. D genes are given only for firm matches.

CDR3aa: ASKSLAGGRTDTQY; j_gene: TRBJ2-3; v_gene: TRBV6-1; d_gene: TRBD2
CDR3aa: ASSVAGSTDTQY; j_gene: TRBJ2-3; v_gene: TRBV12-3/TRBV12-4; d_gene: TRBD2
CDR3aa: ASSLSGTANRNT; j_gene: TRBJ1-2; v_gene: TRBV12-3/TRBV12-4; d_gene: TRBD1
CDR3aa: SVELITGGTQETQY; j_gene: TRBJ2-5; v_gene: TRBV29-1; d_gene: NA
CDR3aa: ASSFRDGAYEQY; j_gene: TRBJ2-7; v_gene: TRBV28; d_gene: NA
CDR3aa: ASSLMESQETQY; j_gene: TRBJ2-5; v_gene: TRBV28; d_gene: NA
CDR3aa: SARGLAGGNSYNEQF; j_gene: TRBJ2-1; v_gene: TRBV20-1; d_gene: TRBD2
CDR3aa: ASNKRGAGAYEQY; j_gene: TRBJ2-7; v_gene: TRBV28; d_gene: NA
CDR3aa: ATSDSKGFGTDTQY; j_gene: TRBJ2-3; v_gene: TRBV24-1; d_gene: NA
CDR3aa: AGRLAGGLDTQY; j_gene: TRBJ2-3; v_gene: TRBV2; d_gene: TRBD2
CDR3aa: ASSRLTSDTEAF; j_gene: TRBJ1-1; v_gene: TRBV18; d_gene: NA
CDR3aa: ASSSGQGVGTDTQY; j_gene: TRBJ2-3; v_gene: TRBV11-2; d_gene: TRBD1
CDR3aa: ASSQDSSPVTYGYT; j_gene: TRBJ1-2; v_gene: TRBV11-3; d_gene: NA
CDR3aa: VTGEPNKGTQF; j_gene: TRBJ2-1; v_gene: TRBV7-9; d_gene: NA
CDR3aa: ASSITARGDTQY; j_gene: TRBJ2-3; v_gene: TRBV5-1; d_gene: NA
CDR3aa: ASSPATGFAKNIQY; j_gene: TRBJ2-4; v_gene: TRBV18; d_gene: TRBD1
CDR3aa: ASSDRDGRDQPQH; j_gene: TRBJ1-5; v_gene: TRBV6-1; d_gene: NA
CDR3aa: ASSIDRNSEAF; j_gene: TRBJ1-1; v_gene: TRBV7-9; d_gene: NA
CDR3aa: ASSYIGDTQY; j_gene: TRBJ2-3; v_gene: TRBV6-2/TRBV6-3; d_gene: NA
CDR3aa: SAREDSYNEQF; j_gene: TRBJ2-1; v_gene: TRBV20-1; d_gene: NA
CDR3aa: ASSEAKERSTDTQY; j_gene: TRBJ2-3; v_gene: TRBV2; d_gene: NA
CDR3aa: AIREDLVRNIQY; j_gene: TRBJ2-4; v_gene: TRBV10-3; d_gene: NA
CDR3aa: ASSYSPDNEQF; j_gene: TRBJ2-1; v_gene: TRBV6-6; d_gene: NA
CDR3aa: SARDPMLPSYNEQF; j_gene: TRBJ2-1; v_gene: TRBV20-1; d_gene: NA
CDR3aa: ASSRLFRPTDTQY; j_gene: TRBJ2-3; v_gene: TRBV7-8; d_gene: NA
CDR3aa: ASSSDWSSGNTIY; j_gene: TRBJ1-3; v_gene: TRBV11-1; d_gene: NA
CDR3aa: ASSLGAGNTEAF; j_gene: TRBJ1-1; v_gene: TRBV11-2; d_gene: NA
CDR3aa: ASSLGRPYEQY; j_gene: TRBJ2-7; v_gene: TRBV28; d_gene: NA
CDR3aa: ASSLVPLGGSSTDTQH; j_gene: NA; v_gene: TRBV11-1; d_gene: NA
CDR3aa: SVVWQYPLLQETQY; j_gene: TRBJ2-5; v_gene: TRBV29-1; d_gene: NA
CDR3aa: ASSQAFTYGGYT; j_gene: TRBJ1-2; v_gene: TRBV14; d_gene: NA
CDR3aa: ASSFVAGGPQETQY; j_gene: TRBJ2-5; v_gene: TRBV7-2; d_gene: TRBD2
CDR3aa: ASSILRGSSYNEQF; j_gene: TRBJ2-1; v_gene: TRBV11-2; d_gene: NA
CDR3aa: ASSLGSVTAATQH; j_gene: TRBJ2-7; v_gene: TRBV5-1; d_gene: NA
CDR3aa: ASSKGPIKNIQY; j_gene: TRBJ2-4; v_gene: TRBV7-2; d_gene: NA
CDR3aa: ASSFSAGVVF; j_gene: TRBJ2-1; v_gene: TRBV14; d_gene: TRBD2
CDR3aa: SVGSGANVLT; j_gene: TRBJ2-6; v_gene: TRBV29-1; d_gene: NA
CDR3aa: ASSPGRYTEAF; j_gene: TRBJ1-1; v_gene: TRBV28; d_gene: NA
CDR3aa: ASSFNVAGGPQETQY; j_gene: TRBJ2-5; v_gene: TRBV12-3/TRBV12-4; d_gene: TRBD2
CDR3aa: ASSQDERGLENQPQH; j_gene: TRBJ1-5; v_gene: TRBV14; d_gene: NA
CDR3aa: ASSPRQVQETQY; j_gene: TRBJ2-5; v_gene: TRBV5-5; d_gene: NA
CDR3aa: ASSLLPAGANEQY; j_gene: TRBJ2-7; v_gene: TRBV7-9; d_gene: TRBD2
CDR3aa: ASSHGTGATEAF; j_gene: TRBJ1-1; v_gene: TRBV4-2; d_gene: TRBD1